The sample holds one count of the clone carrying this TCR beta chain. Its antigen is unidentified. A read error may account for a junction end that differs from germline. Healthy Russian Caucasian donors spanned ages about 6 to 95 years. Every donor contributed about 10 milliliters of peripheral blood by blood draw. Per sample, a minimum of 6.5 million PBMCs were isolated. The sample originates from a study of blood T cells in healthy people across ages. There are 14 residues in the CDR3. Germline CDR1 reads MNHNY; CDR2 reads SVGAGI (reference sequence). Findings and limits, study-wide: Diversity figures derived from one million T cells were judged to underestimate the true value.

The second PCR ran roughly 6 to 11 cycles with a sample-barcoded 5' primer and J-beta primers. Each CDR3 protein is one row after TCRdb ran MiXCR on the 5' RACE reads. The sample yields around 1,500,000 distinct CDR3 sequences, approximately 38% seen once. The chain couples TRBV6-6 to TRBJ2-7, with TRBD1 as a possible D gene (5 bases). Source material: blood. This receptor was taken from a woman aged 18-30 years in good health. Here the CDR3 DNA reads TGTGCCGGCAGCATCCTGACAGTTACGAGCGAGCAGTACTTC. Protein product: CAGSILTVTSEQYF.